This TCR beta chain derives from a study of response to subunit inactivated influenza vaccine. The CDR3 is 14 amino acids. V trimming: 0 bases; J trimming: 5 bases; junction bases outside the gene matches: 4. Germline V gene lookup returns CDR1 GTSNPN and CDR2 SVGIG (reference sequence). TCRdb used MiXCR to reprocess the RT-PCR reads, holding one entry per CDR3 protein. The table lists under 950,000 distinct CDR3 sequences, roughly 20% of them singletons. Broader study findings: New T cells are recruited in small numbers by each seasonal influenza vaccination, according to the authors' suggestion.

Details on this clonotype: What it recognizes is unknown.

The rearrangement uses TRBV30 and TRBJ2-7, with TRBD2 matching over 10 bases. The sequencing here drew on PBMCs from blood, taken 4 to 6 days after vaccination. The clonotype was recovered from a man over 45 who received an inactivated influenza vaccine. CDR3 loop: CAWSVLAGVNEQYF. As DNA, the CDR3 is TGTGCCTGGAGTGTCCTAGCGGGGGTCAACGAGCAGTACTTC.